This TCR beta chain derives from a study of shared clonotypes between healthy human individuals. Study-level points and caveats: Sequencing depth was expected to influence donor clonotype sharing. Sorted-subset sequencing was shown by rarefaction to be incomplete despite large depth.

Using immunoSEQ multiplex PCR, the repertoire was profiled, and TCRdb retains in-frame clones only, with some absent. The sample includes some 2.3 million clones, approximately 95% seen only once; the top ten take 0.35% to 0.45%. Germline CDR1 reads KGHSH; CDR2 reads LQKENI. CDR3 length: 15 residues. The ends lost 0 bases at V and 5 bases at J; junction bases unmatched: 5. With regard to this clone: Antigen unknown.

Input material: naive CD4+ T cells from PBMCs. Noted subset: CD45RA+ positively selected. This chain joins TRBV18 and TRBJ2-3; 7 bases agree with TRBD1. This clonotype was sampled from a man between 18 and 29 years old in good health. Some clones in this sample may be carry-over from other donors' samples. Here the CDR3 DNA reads TGTGCCAGCTCACCACCAGGGGGCCGTAAAGATACGCAGTATTTT. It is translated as CASSPPGGRKDTQYF.